This passage covers 4 T cell receptor beta chains from one sample sequenced in a study of regulatory T cells in long-lasting Graves disease. TCR beta libraries were built with iRepertoire HTBI primers and Arm-PCR of CDR3 regions. Each CDR3 protein gets one entry after TCRdb re-called the multiplex PCR reads with MiXCR. The table includes over 650,000 distinct CDR3 sequences, about 32% detected once. Noted time point: persistent/refractory GD, antithyroid drugs over 5 years with positive TRAb. The TCR library was made from RNA extracted from PBMCs. The sequences come from peripheral blood mononuclear cells (PBMCs), collected when the disease was refractory, from a patient treated with antithyroid drugs. All receptors derive from a female donor with Graves disease.

Many counts were recorded for this clonotype. The chain is built from TRBV11-2 and TRBJ2-1; maybe TRBD2 (5 bases). CDR3 length equals 13 residues. V lost 1 base, J lost 4 bases, and 5 bases lay in between. CDR1 is SGHAT, CDR2 FQNNGV, per germline. The CDR3 loop is CASSLGLYNEQFF. The CDR3 nucleotides are TGTGCCAGCAGCTTAGGACTATACAATGAGCAGTTCTTC.

This sequence joins TRBV20-1 and TRBJ2-5; 11 nucleotides agree with TRBD1. Unmatched junction bases numbered 6, after V lost 5 bases and J lost 4 bases. Germline V gene sequence: CDR1 DFQATT, CDR2 SNEGSKA (reference sequence). The length of the CDR3 is 14 residues. CDR3 coding DNA: TGCAGTGCTTATGGACAGGGGGCGGTAGAGACCCAGTACTTC. Protein product: CSAYGQGAVETQYF.

V gene TRBV2 combines with J gene TRBJ2-1; 9 bases fit TRBD2. With V trimmed by 6 bases and J by 2 bases, 5 bases remained unmatched. The CDR3 runs 15 residues. The V gene's germline CDR1 is SNHLY and CDR2 FYNNEI. This CDR3 reads CASRTGTSPYNEQFF. Here the CDR3 DNA reads TGTGCCAGCAGGACCGGGACTAGCCCCTACAATGAGCAGTTCTTC.

The genes are TRBV24-1 and TRBJ2-2; D perhaps matches TRBD2 (6 bases). CDR3 length: 15 amino acids. V lost 3 bases and J 6 bases, leaving 13 bases between the germline ends. Germline CDR1 reads KGHDR; CDR2 reads SFDVKD. The CDR3 DNA reads as TGTGCCACCAGTGATCCGAGTTGGGGGGCCGGGGAGCTGTTTTTT. Translation gives CATSDPSWGAGELFF.